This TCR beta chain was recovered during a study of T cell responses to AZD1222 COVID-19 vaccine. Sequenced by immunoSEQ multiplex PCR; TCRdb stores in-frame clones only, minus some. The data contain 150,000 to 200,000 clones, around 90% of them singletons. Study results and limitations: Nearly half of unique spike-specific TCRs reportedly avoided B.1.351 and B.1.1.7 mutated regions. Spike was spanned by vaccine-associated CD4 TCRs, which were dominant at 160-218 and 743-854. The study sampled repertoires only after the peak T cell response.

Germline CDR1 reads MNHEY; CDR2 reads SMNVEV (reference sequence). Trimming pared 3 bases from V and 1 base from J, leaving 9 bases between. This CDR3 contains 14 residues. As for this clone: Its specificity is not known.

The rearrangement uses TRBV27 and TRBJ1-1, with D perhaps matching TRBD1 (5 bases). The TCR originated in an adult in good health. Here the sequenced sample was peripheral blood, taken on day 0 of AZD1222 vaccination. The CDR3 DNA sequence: TGTGCCAGCAGTTTGGGGCAGGGGAACACTGAAGCTTTCTTT. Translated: CASSLGQGNTEAFF.